The rows below give T cell receptor beta chains drawn from one sample of a study of blood T cells in healthy people across ages. Each CDR3 protein is one row after TCRdb ran MiXCR on the 5' RACE reads. The sample has hundreds of thousands of distinct CDR3 sequences; 25% to 30% are singletons. Material for sequencing was blood. All receptors derive from a woman of 80 years or more in good health. The CDR3 runs from the conserved cysteine through the conserved F or W. The D gene is left open where the match is weak. Size values are once, few and many counts, or a class for expanded clones, and some rows have none.

clone size: many; V gene: TRBV20-1; J gene: TRBJ2-7; D gene: .; CDR3 protein: CSANPGLVYEQYF; CDR3 DNA: TGCAGTGCTAATCCGGGACTCGTCTACGAGCAGTACTTC
clone size: many; V gene: TRBV12-3/TRBV12-4; J gene: TRBJ2-1; D gene: .; CDR3 protein: CASSEQTGSGEQFF; CDR3 DNA: TGTGCCAGCAGTGAGCAAACAGGGTCCGGTGAGCAGTTCTTC
clone size: many; V gene: TRBV5-1; J gene: TRBJ2-4; D gene: .; CDR3 protein: CASSSNREKKYF; CDR3 DNA: TGCGCCAGCAGTTCCAACAGGGAGAAGAAGTACTTC
clone size: .; V gene: TRBV29-1; J gene: TRBJ2-3; D gene: .; CDR3 protein: CSVVDADTQYF; CDR3 DNA: TGCAGCGTTGTCGACGCGGATACGCAGTATTTT
clone size: many; V gene: TRBV20-1; J gene: TRBJ1-4; D gene: TRBD1; CDR3 protein: CSARPQGGRNEKLFF; CDR3 DNA: TGCAGTGCTAGACCACAGGGGGGGAGAAATGAAAAACTGTTTTTT
clone size: many; V gene: TRBV6-6; J gene: TRBJ1-5; D gene: .; CDR3 protein: CASSYGDQPQHF; CDR3 DNA: TGTGCCAGCAGTTACGGGGATCAGCCCCAGCATTTT
clone size: .; V gene: TRBV19; J gene: TRBJ1-4; D gene: TRBD1; CDR3 protein: CASSQGIFEKLFF; CDR3 DNA: TGTGCCAGTTCACAGGGGATTTTTGAAAAACTGTTTTTT
clone size: many; V gene: TRBV5-1; J gene: TRBJ2-5; D gene: TRBD1; CDR3 protein: CASSFGQAGETQYF; CDR3 DNA: TGCGCCAGCAGCTTCGGACAGGCGGGAGAGACCCAGTACTTC
clone size: few; V gene: TRBV6-2/TRBV6-3; J gene: TRBJ1-2; D gene: .; CDR3 protein: CASSLTVDLGYTF; CDR3 DNA: TGTGCCAGCAGTTTGACAGTGGATCTGGGCTACACCTTC
clone size: .; V gene: TRBV20-1; J gene: TRBJ2-7; D gene: TRBD2; CDR3 protein: CSAAKREGIPYEQYF; CDR3 DNA: TGCAGTGCCGCAAAGCGGGAGGGAATTCCCTACGAGCAGTACTTC
clone size: many; V gene: TRBV30; J gene: TRBJ2-7; D gene: TRBD1; CDR3 protein: CAWSRQGYEQYF; CDR3 DNA: TGTGCCTGGAGCCGACAGGGTTACGAGCAGTACTTC
clone size: .; V gene: TRBV20-1; J gene: TRBJ1-4; D gene: TRBD1; CDR3 protein: CSARTGANEKLFF; CDR3 DNA: TGCAGTGCACGGACAGGGGCTAATGAAAAACTGTTTTTT
clone size: .; V gene: TRBV6-2/TRBV6-3; J gene: TRBJ1-1; D gene: .; CDR3 protein: CASSYSLMNTEAFF; CDR3 DNA: TGTGCCAGCAGTTACTCCTTGATGAACACTGAAGCTTTCTTT
clone size: .; V gene: TRBV29-1; J gene: TRBJ2-1; D gene: .; CDR3 protein: CSVDGIRNNEQFF; CDR3 DNA: TGCAGCGTTGATGGGATCAGAAACAATGAGCAGTTCTTC
clone size: many; V gene: TRBV25-1; J gene: TRBJ2-7; D gene: .; CDR3 protein: CASSGLTGEAEQYF; CDR3 DNA: TGTGCCAGCAGTGGACTGACAGGTGAGGCCGAGCAGTACTTC
clone size: many; V gene: TRBV20-1; J gene: TRBJ2-3; D gene: TRBD2; CDR3 protein: CSAPSTSGHTDTQYF; CDR3 DNA: TGCAGTGCTCCGTCGACTAGCGGTCACACAGATACGCAGTATTTT
clone size: .; V gene: TRBV3-1; J gene: TRBJ1-4; D gene: TRBD1; CDR3 protein: CASRGTGAREKLFF; CDR3 DNA: TGTGCCAGCAGAGGGACAGGGGCTCGTGAAAAACTGTTTTTT
clone size: many; V gene: TRBV7-2; J gene: TRBJ2-6; D gene: .; CDR3 protein: CASSLVVIPGANVLTF; CDR3 DNA: TGTGCCAGCAGCTTAGTTGTGATTCCTGGGGCCAACGTCCTGACTTTC
clone size: .; V gene: TRBV5-1; J gene: TRBJ2-1; D gene: TRBD2; CDR3 protein: CASSLGGGTNNEQFF; CDR3 DNA: TGCGCCAGCAGCTTGGGCGGGGGGACTAACAATGAGCAGTTCTTC
clone size: few; V gene: TRBV29-1; J gene: TRBJ2-1; D gene: .; CDR3 protein: CSVVVLPNSYNEQFF; CDR3 DNA: TGCAGCGTTGTGGTCCTACCTAATTCCTACAATGAGCAGTTCTTC
clone size: .; V gene: TRBV9; J gene: TRBJ2-7; D gene: .; CDR3 protein: CASRPFMDRGEQYF; CDR3 DNA: TGTGCCAGCAGACCTTTCATGGACAGAGGCGAGCAGTACTTC
clone size: .; V gene: TRBV20-1; J gene: TRBJ2-4; D gene: .; CDR3 protein: CSARVPGGGQNIQYF; CDR3 DNA: TGCAGTGCTAGAGTTCCCGGGGGTGGGCAAAACATTCAGTACTTC
clone size: many; V gene: TRBV10-3; J gene: TRBJ2-3; D gene: TRBD2; CDR3 protein: CAISEPQGLAGGHTYTDTQYF; CDR3 DNA: TGTGCCATCAGTGAGCCGCAAGGACTAGCGGGGGGCCACACATACACAGATACGCAGTATTTT
clone size: .; V gene: TRBV5-5; J gene: TRBJ1-2; D gene: .; CDR3 protein: CASSFRWGNYTF; CDR3 DNA: TGTGCCAGCAGCTTCCGCTGGGGGAACTACACCTTC
clone size: many; V gene: TRBV11-2; J gene: TRBJ2-1; D gene: TRBD2; CDR3 protein: CASSTTSGARNEQFF; CDR3 DNA: TGTGCCAGCAGTACGACTAGCGGGGCCCGTAATGAGCAGTTCTTC
clone size: .; V gene: TRBV7-2; J gene: TRBJ2-3; D gene: TRBD2; CDR3 protein: CASSLREREGDTQYF; CDR3 DNA: TGTGCCAGCAGCCTGCGGGAGAGGGAGGGAGATACGCAGTATTTT
clone size: once; V gene: TRBV7-9; J gene: TRBJ1-3; D gene: .; CDR3 protein: CASLQDLTSGNTIYF; CDR3 DNA: TGTGCCAGCCTACAAGATTTAACCTCTGGAAACACCATATATTTT
clone size: .; V gene: TRBV5-1; J gene: TRBJ2-3; D gene: .; CDR3 protein: CASSLATVSSTDTQYF; CDR3 DNA: TGCGCCAGCAGCTTGGCTACAGTCTCGAGCACAGATACGCAGTATTTT
clone size: few; V gene: TRBV28; J gene: TRBJ1-2; D gene: .; CDR3 protein: CASGRVNYGYTF; CDR3 DNA: TGTGCCAGCGGTAGGGTTAACTATGGCTACACCTTC
clone size: many; V gene: TRBV7-9; J gene: TRBJ2-6; D gene: .; CDR3 protein: CASSFVPGLGANVLTF; CDR3 DNA: TGTGCCAGCAGCTTCGTCCCAGGGCTCGGGGCCAACGTCCTGACTTTC
clone size: .; V gene: TRBV7-2; J gene: TRBJ2-2; D gene: .; CDR3 protein: CASSPPRGGNTGELFF; CDR3 DNA: TGTGCCAGCAGCCCCCCGCGAGGGGGGAACACCGGGGAGCTGTTTTTT
clone size: many; V gene: TRBV6-4; J gene: TRBJ2-6; D gene: TRBD1; CDR3 protein: CASSDRAGANVLTF; CDR3 DNA: TGTGCCAGCTCAGACAGGGCTGGGGCCAACGTCCTGACTTTC
clone size: many; V gene: TRBV10-3; J gene: TRBJ1-2; D gene: TRBD1; CDR3 protein: CATRKGTGDYGYTF; CDR3 DNA: TGTGCCACCAGGAAGGGGACAGGGGACTATGGCTACACCTTC
clone size: many; V gene: TRBV6-1; J gene: TRBJ2-3; D gene: TRBD2; CDR3 protein: CASTHERTSGASTDTQYF; CDR3 DNA: TGTGCCAGCACCCATGAGCGGACTAGCGGGGCTAGCACAGATACGCAGTATTTT
clone size: many; V gene: TRBV10-3; J gene: TRBJ2-5; D gene: TRBD2; CDR3 protein: CAISESPGGKETQYF; CDR3 DNA: TGTGCCATCAGTGAGTCTCCGGGGGGAAAAGAGACCCAGTACTTC
clone size: many; V gene: TRBV7-7; J gene: TRBJ2-3; D gene: TRBD2; CDR3 protein: CASSHRPALADPDTQYF; CDR3 DNA: TGTGCCAGCAGCCACAGGCCGGCCCTAGCGGATCCAGATACGCAGTATTTT